The source of this T cell receptor (beta chain) is a study of blood T cell repertoires in COVID-19. Study in general: COVID-19 samples from acute and convalescent phases originated in the United States, Italy and Spain.

In the original analysis: It was from reference gene primer amplification that nucleated cell counts were estimated. Generated by immunoSEQ multiplex PCR, the TCRdb table keeps only in-frame clones and is missing some. V, J and clone size were drawn from that table, and D and trimming were deduced from the DNA. The sample has about 240,000 clones, around four fifths seen once; the top ten hold approximately 4.5%. This clone was picked up one time. The sequenced material came from peripheral blood. The sequence came from a woman aged 65 to 85 with acute or convalescent COVID-19.

In DNA form, the CDR3 reads TGCGCCAGCAGCTTCCAGCGGGGGGCCCCGAGGGCCGGGGAGCTGTTTTTT. It is translated as CASSFQRGAPRAGELFF. The rearrangement links TRBV5-1 to TRBJ2-2, with 9 nucleotides matching TRBD2. The CDR3 sequence is 17 residues long. The germline V gene encodes CDR1 SGHRS and CDR2 YFSETQ. V shed 2 bases, J shed 6 bases, and the junction held 11 bases outside the gene matches.